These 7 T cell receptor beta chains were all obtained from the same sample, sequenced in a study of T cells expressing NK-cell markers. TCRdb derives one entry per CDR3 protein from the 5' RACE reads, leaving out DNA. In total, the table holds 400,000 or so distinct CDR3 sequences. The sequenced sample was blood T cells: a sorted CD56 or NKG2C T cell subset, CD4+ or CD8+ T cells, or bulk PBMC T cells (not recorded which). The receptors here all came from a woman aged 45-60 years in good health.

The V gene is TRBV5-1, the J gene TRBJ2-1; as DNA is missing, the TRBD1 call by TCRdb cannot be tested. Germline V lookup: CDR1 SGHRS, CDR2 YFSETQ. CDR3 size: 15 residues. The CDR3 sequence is CASSLGTGWNNEQFF.

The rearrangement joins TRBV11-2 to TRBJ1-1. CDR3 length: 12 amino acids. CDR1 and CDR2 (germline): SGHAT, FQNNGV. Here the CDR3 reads CASSLGRTEAFF.

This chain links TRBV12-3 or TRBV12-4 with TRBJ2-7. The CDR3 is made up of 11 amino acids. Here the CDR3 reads CASSFGLEQYF.

The CDR3 sequence: CATSDPGREVETQYF. The chain uses TRBV24-1 and TRBJ2-5; TCRdb selects TRBD1, and the lack of DNA leaves this call unchecked. In germline, CDR1 is KGHDR, CDR2 SFDVKD. CDR3 size: 15 residues.

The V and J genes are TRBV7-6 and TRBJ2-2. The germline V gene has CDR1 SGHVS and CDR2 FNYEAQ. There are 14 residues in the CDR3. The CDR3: CASSLFSETGELFF.

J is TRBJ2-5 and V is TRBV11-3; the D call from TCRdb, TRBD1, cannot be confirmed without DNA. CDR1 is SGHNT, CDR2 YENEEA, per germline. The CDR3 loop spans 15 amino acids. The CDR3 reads CASSLRGAPGETQYF.

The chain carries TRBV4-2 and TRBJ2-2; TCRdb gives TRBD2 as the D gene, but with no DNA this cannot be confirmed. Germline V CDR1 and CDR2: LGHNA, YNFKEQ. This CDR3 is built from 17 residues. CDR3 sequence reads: CASSPLGRTSNTGELFF.